These 23 T cell receptor beta chains were all obtained from the same sample, sequenced in a study of cytomegalovirus exposure and HLA in healthy donors. With 60 Vbeta and 13 Jbeta primers, the PCR was carried out. Repertoires were generated with immunoSEQ multiplex PCR, while TCRdb's copy carries only in-frame clones and drops some. The repertoire consists of about 70,000 clones, with around 70% occurring once and the leading ten covering more than 9.5%. Input material: PBMCs. Every receptor here comes from a human donor in good health.

V gene TRBV5-1 combines with J gene TRBJ2-1, with 11 positions matching TRBD2. V trimming: 6 bases; J trimming: 10 bases; junction bases outside the gene matches: 9. CDR1 SGHRS and CDR2 YFSETQ come from the germline V gene. The CDR3 has 14 amino acids. Here the CDR3 DNA reads TGCGCCAGCATGGGGGTAGCGGGAGGGACCGAGCAGTTCTTC. Translated: CASMGVAGGTEQFF.

The chain has TRBV19 and TRBJ1-1; D not resolved. Trimming left V 0 bases short and J 10 bases short, with 12 bases between. Per germline, CDR1 LNHDA and CDR2 SQIVND (reference sequence). The CDR3 length is 13 residues. The CDR3 here is CASSIDQTSGAFF. CDR3 coding DNA: TGTGCCAGTAGTATAGATCAGACGTCGGGAGCTTTCTTT.

The CDR3 sequence: CASTPDGSSYNEQFF. CDR3 sequence (DNA): TGTGCCAGCACCCCGGACGGGAGCTCCTACAATGAGCAGTTCTTC. The V gene is TRBV27, the J gene TRBJ2-1; D might be TRBD2 (6 bases). Trimming removed 7 bases at V and 0 bases at J, with 13 bases between. CDR3 size: 15 residues. Germline V gene sequence: CDR1 MNHEY, CDR2 SMNVEV (reference sequence).

V is TRBV29-1 and J is TRBJ2-7; D is unclear. This CDR3 region has 13 residues. Trimming took off 5 bases at V and 6 bases at J, with 17 bases between the two ends. Germline V CDR1 and CDR2: SQVTM, ANQGSEA. Written as DNA, the CDR3 is TGCAGCGTTCGTGAGAGTGCTTCCCCCGAGCAGTACTTC. Translated: CSVRESASPEQYF.

This clone was counted once. The chain carries TRBV28 and TRBJ1-2, with 7 bases aligning to TRBD1. V gave up 2 bases and J gave up 8 bases; unmatched junction bases: 5. The CDR3 length is 13 residues. CDR1 and CDR2 (germline): MDHEN, SYDVKM. The CDR3 DNA follows: TGTGCCAGCAGTTTAGGCAGGGGGGTAGGCTACACCTTC. Its protein is CASSLGRGVGYTF.

This chain connects TRBV5-6 to TRBJ2-2; TRBD1 agrees at 8 bases. The germline V gene encodes CDR1 SGHDT and CDR2 YYEEEE. The CDR3 spans 16 residues. The V segment lost 2 bases and the J segment 0 bases; nucleotides outside the gene matches: 3. Here the CDR3 DNA reads TGTGCCAGCAGCTTCCTGGACAGGGCGAACACCGGGGAGCTGTTTTTT. Its protein product is CASSFLDRANTGELFF. The variable domain in full, completed from reference TRBV5-6 and TRBJ2-2, reads DAGVTQSPTHLIKTRGQQVTLRCSPKSGHDTVSWYQQALGQGPQFIFQYYEEEERQRGNFPDRFSGHQFPNYSSELNVNALLLGDSALYLCASSFLDRANTGELFFGEGSRLTVL.

This clone was seen more than once but under ten times. The chain recombines TRBV28 with TRBJ2-7, with 7 bases matching TRBD2. Losses at the gene ends were 7 bases for V and 7 bases for J; bases not matched to a gene: 22. The CDR3 consists of 17 residues. The germline CDR1 and CDR2 sequences are MDHEN and SYDVKM. DNA of the CDR3: TGTGCCAGCATCCAAGGCAGGGAAGCTAGGGCAGCGGGGGAGCAGTACTTC. This translates into CASIQGREARAAGEQYF.

The J gene is TRBJ1-4, the V gene TRBV29-1; D may be TRBD1 (6 bases). Trimming removed 7 bases from V and 8 bases from J, with 17 bases in between. Germline-derived CDR1 and CDR2 are SQVTM and ANQGSEA. CDR3 length: 13 amino acids. The CDR3 reads CSAASGAEEKLFF. CDR3 bases: TGCAGCGCCGCGTCAGGGGCGGAAGAAAAACTGTTTTTT.

The chain is built from TRBV4-1 and TRBJ1-6; D gene ambiguous. The germline V gene encodes CDR1 MGHRA and CDR2 YSYEKL. V was shortened by 0 bases and J by 5 bases, with 8 bases between the two germline ends. There are 15 residues in the CDR3. The CDR3 DNA follows: TGCGCCAGCAGCCAAGAAGTACAAAATAATTCACCCCTCCACTTT. Protein product: CASSQEVQNNSPLHF.

V and J are TRBV29-1 and TRBJ2-6; no reliable D call. CDR3 size: 13 residues. V lost 7 bases, J lost 0 bases, and 7 bases lay in between. Germline CDR1 is SQVTM and CDR2 is ANQGSEA. CDR3 coding DNA: TGCAGCGCCCGAGACTCTGGGGCCAACGTCCTGACTTTC. This gives the protein CSARDSGANVLTF.

The V gene is TRBV5-8, the J gene TRBJ1-2; no firm D call. Trimming removed 0 bases at V and 7 bases at J, with 13 bases between. Per the germline V gene, CDR1 is SGHTS and CDR2 is YDEGEE. This CDR3 is 14 amino acids long. The CDR3 loop is CASSLGAVGSGYTF. CDR3 coding DNA: TGTGCCAGCAGCTTGGGGGCGGTTGGGAGTGGCTACACCTTC.

This chain connects TRBV6-1 to TRBJ2-1; 12 positions agree with TRBD2. Germline V gene sequence: CDR1 MNHNS, CDR2 SASEGT. The V gene end was trimmed by 6 bases and the J gene end by 9 bases; junction bases not matched to a gene: 9. The CDR3 loop spans 15 amino acids. This CDR3 is CASRSRLAGDGEQFF. The CDR3 DNA reads TGTGCCAGCAGATCCAGACTAGCGGGAGATGGTGAGCAGTTCTTC.

This chain uses TRBV27 with TRBJ2-5, with D hard to call. This CDR3 region has 13 residues. Germline CDR1 is MNHEY and CDR2 is SMNVEV (reference sequence). The ends were cut back, 0 bases at V and 5 bases at J, with 7 bases in the middle. The CDR3 sequence is CASSLSRAETQYF. CDR3 DNA sequence: TGTGCCAGCAGTTTATCGAGAGCGGAGACCCAGTACTTC.

The chain recombines TRBV28 with TRBJ2-4; 9 bases agree with TRBD1. J gave up 6 bases and V 5 bases, and 2 bases lay outside the gene matches. This CDR3 is 13 amino acids long. Germline V gene data show CDR1 as MDHEN and CDR2 as SYDVKM. The CDR3 here is CASSRQGGNIQYF. CDR3 coding DNA: TGTGCCAGCAGTCGACAGGGGGGAAACATTCAGTACTTC. The variable domain in full, with the rest retrieved from reference TRBV28 and TRBJ2-4, is DVKVTQSSRYLVKRTGEKVFLECVQDMDHENMFWYRQDPGLGLRLIYFSYDVKMKEKGDIPEGYSVSREKKERFSLILESASTNQTSMYLCASSRQGGNIQYFGAGTRLSVL.

This sequence joins TRBV4-1 and TRBJ1-5, with TRBD1 matching over 7 bases. This CDR3 contains 16 residues. V lost 4 bases and J lost 1; bases outside the gene matches: 7. Per germline, CDR1 MGHRA and CDR2 YSYEKL. The CDR3 is CASSRRDRDSNQPQHF. The CDR3 bases are TGCGCCAGCAGCCGACGCGACAGGGACAGCAATCAGCCCCAGCATTTT.

This clone has only a few counts. CDR3 in DNA: TGTGCCTGGAGTGATTTTGGGGGCAGGGGGGGCAATCAGCCCCAGCATTTT. Translated, it gives CAWSDFGGRGGNQPQHF. This chain links TRBV30 with TRBJ1-5; 7 bases fit TRBD1. J lost 2 bases, V lost 1 base, and 11 bases had no gene match. Germline loops: CDR1 GTSNPN, CDR2 SVGIG (reference sequence). This CDR3 contains 17 residues.

CDR3 residues: CASSLGDKTGYTF. The CDR3 nucleotides read TGTGCCAGCAGCTTAGGGGACAAAACGGGCTACACCTTC. V and J are TRBV7-9 and TRBJ1-2, with D possibly matching TRBD1 (6 bases). V was clipped by 1 base and J by 8 bases, with 11 bases between them. CDR1 is SEHNR, CDR2 FQNEAQ, per germline (reference sequence). The length of the CDR3 is 13 residues.

A few counts support this clone. The rearrangement links TRBV5-1 to TRBJ1-4; D is undetermined. Deletions cut 0 bases from V and 8 bases from J, with 8 bases between. The germline V gene encodes CDR1 SGHRS and CDR2 YFSETQ. This CDR3 is built from 13 residues. The DNA of the CDR3 is TGCGCCAGCAGCTTGGGTGCGGGAGAAAAACTGTTTTTT. Encoded protein: CASSLGAGEKLFF.

This clone was seen only once. This CDR3 reads CATTQQISSYEQYF. The CDR3 DNA reads TGTGCCACCACGCAACAGATTAGCTCCTACGAGCAGTACTTC. The chain carries TRBV19 and TRBJ2-7; the D is unclear. Germline lookup yields CDR1 LNHDA and CDR2 SQIVND (reference sequence). The V gene lost 10 bases and the J gene lost 0 bases, with 16 bases spanning the gap. This CDR3 has 14 amino acids.

The rearrangement links TRBV15 to TRBJ1-1, with D possibly TRBD1 on 6 matching bases. Trimming left V 0 bases short and J 4 bases short, with 24 bases between. From germline, CDR1 is LNHNV and CDR2 YYDKDF (reference sequence). The CDR3 spans 19 residues. The CDR3: CATSRDRETRRGFSTEAFF. The CDR3 DNA is TGTGCCACCAGCAGAGATAGGGAAACGCGCAGGGGCTTTAGCACTGAAGCTTTCTTT.

This clone was counted between two and nine times. This specimen includes other DNA sequences encoding the same CDR3. The rearrangement uses TRBV7-8 and TRBJ2-7, with D possibly being TRBD2 (6 bases). Germline V lookup: CDR1 SGHVS, CDR2 FQNEAQ. The CDR3 totals 12 residues. V was clipped by 2 bases and J by 7 bases, with 9 bases between them. The CDR3 reads CASSLPGGEQYF. The DNA of the CDR3 is TGTGCCAGCAGCTTACCAGGAGGGGAGCAGTACTTC.

This chain uses TRBV5-8 with TRBJ1-2; 7 nucleotides align to TRBD1. After removal of 1 base from V and 8 bases from J, the junction contained 8 bases not matched to a gene. Germline loops: CDR1 SGHTS, CDR2 YDEGEE. This CDR3 comprises 14 residues. DNA of the CDR3: TGTGCCAGCAGCTTGTTAGACAGGGTAAACGGCTACACCTTC. Its translation is CASSLLDRVNGYTF.

At least ten counts were recorded for this clone. V is TRBV6-5 and J is TRBJ1-1; TRBD1 agrees at 8 bases. Germline CDR1 is MNHEY and CDR2 is SVGAGI. Trimming at V came to 7 bases and at J to 4 bases, leaving 5 bases not matched to a gene. There are 13 residues in the CDR3. For the CDR3, the DNA is TGTGCCAGCATCCAAACAGGGGGCACTGAAGCTTTCTTT. This sequence encodes CASIQTGGTEAFF.